Sequencing of this TCR beta chain was carried out in a study of T cells in women clearing cervical HPV infection. Study-wide context: For cases, blood was sampled a median approximately 150 days after lesion detection, interquartile range roughly 80 to 200 days.

Data came from immunoSEQ multiplex PCR; TCRdb stores just in-frame clones and leaves some out. This table lists over 15,000 clones. The sequencing sample was made of blood buffy coat. This clonotype originated in a woman aged 18 to 75 with a cervical HPV16 infection that either progressed to CIN3+ or cleared (not recorded which).

CDR3 amino acids: CASSAKQGYQPQHF. The CDR3 bases that were read are TGTGCCAGCAGTGCTAAACAGGGTTATCAGCCC. The chain joins TRBV2 to TRBJ1-5; maybe TRBD1 (6 bases). Coverage ceases 3 residues before the CDR3 finishes, and the germline J gene fills in the end. Looked up from germline, CDR1 is SNHLY and CDR2 is FYNNEI. This CDR3 region has 14 residues. Trimming left V 4 bases short and J 5 bases short, with 12 bases between.